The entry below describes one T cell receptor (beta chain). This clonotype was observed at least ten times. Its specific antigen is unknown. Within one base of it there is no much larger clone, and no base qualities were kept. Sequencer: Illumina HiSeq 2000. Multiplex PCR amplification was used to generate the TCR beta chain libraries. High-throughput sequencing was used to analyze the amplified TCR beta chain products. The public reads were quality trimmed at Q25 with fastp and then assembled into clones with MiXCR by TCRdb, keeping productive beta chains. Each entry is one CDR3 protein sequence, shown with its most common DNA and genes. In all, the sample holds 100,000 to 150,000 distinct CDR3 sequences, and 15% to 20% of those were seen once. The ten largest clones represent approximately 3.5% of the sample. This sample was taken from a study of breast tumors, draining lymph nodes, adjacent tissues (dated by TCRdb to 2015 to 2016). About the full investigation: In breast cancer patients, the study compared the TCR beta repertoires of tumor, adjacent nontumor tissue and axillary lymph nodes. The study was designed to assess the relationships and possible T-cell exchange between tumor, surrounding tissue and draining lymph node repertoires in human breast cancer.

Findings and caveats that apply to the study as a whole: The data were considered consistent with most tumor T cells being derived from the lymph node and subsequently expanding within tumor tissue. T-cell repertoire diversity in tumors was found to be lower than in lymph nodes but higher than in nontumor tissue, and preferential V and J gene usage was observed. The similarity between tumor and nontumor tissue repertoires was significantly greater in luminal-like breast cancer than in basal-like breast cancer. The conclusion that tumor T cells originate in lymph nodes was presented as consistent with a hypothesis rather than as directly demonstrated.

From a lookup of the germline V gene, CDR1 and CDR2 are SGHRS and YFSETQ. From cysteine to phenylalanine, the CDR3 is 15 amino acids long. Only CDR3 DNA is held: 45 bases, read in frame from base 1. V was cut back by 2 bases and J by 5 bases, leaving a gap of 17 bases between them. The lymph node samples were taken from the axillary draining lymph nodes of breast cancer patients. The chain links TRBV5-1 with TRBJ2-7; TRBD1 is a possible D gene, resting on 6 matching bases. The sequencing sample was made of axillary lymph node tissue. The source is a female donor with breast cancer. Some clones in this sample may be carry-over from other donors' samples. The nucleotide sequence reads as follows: TGCGCCAGCAGCTTCCTCCAGGGGCAAAGGAACGAGCAGTACTTC. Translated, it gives CASSFLQGQRNEQYF.